The next 23 T cell receptor beta chains were all read from a single sample in a study of T-cell reconstitution after alpha-beta-depleted transplantation in children. For TCRbeta, the library was prepared with unique molecular identifiers. TCRdb re-called the PCR reads with MiXCR, one entry per CDR3 protein. Found here are a few hundred thousand distinct CDR3 sequences, approximately 10% of them singletons; the top ten hold around 2.3%. The specimen comprised PBMCs from the stem cell graft donor, sampled from the stem cell graft. The receptor source for this set is a human donor who donated a stem cell graft to a child with acute lymphoblastic leukemia.

The V gene is TRBV7-3, the J gene TRBJ2-3; the D is unclear. The germline gives CDR1 SGHTA, CDR2 FQGTGA. Trimming removed 5 bases at V and 4 bases at J, with 16 bases between. There are 15 residues in the CDR3. CDR3 in amino acids: CASSPVAGAADTQYF. The CDR3 DNA follows: TGTGCCAGCAGCCCCGTGGCCGGTGCCGCAGATACGCAGTATTTT.

A few counts support this clonotype. CDR3 sequence (DNA): TGTGCCACCAGCAGTATGGACAGCAACTATGGCTACACCTTC. This gives the protein CATSSMDSNYGYTF. The chain is built from TRBV15 and TRBJ1-2; possible D gene TRBD1, 6 bases. The germline gives CDR1 LNHNV, CDR2 YYDKDF (reference sequence). This CDR3 contains 14 residues. Trimming took off 3 bases at V and 2 bases at J, with 10 bases between the two ends.

Details on this clonotype: A much larger clone lies one base from this, so it may be a read error. This chain uses TRBV27 with TRBJ2-2; 9 nucleotides align to TRBD2. Germline V gene sequence: CDR1 MNHEY, CDR2 SMNVEV (reference sequence). This CDR3 is built from 17 residues. CDR3 amino acids: CASNSYLAGTNTGDLFF. CDR3 nucleotide sequence: TGTGCCAGCAATTCGTATCTAGCGGGAACAAACACCGGGGACCTGTTTTTT.

This clonotype was counted ten times or more. The genes are TRBV3-1 and TRBJ1-1; no clear D. The germline V and J ends were trimmed by 1 base and 7 bases, with 4 bases remaining between them. This CDR3 has 11 amino acids. The germline V gene has CDR1 LGHDT and CDR2 YNNKEL (reference sequence). CDR3 nucleotides: TGTGCCAGCAGCCAAGTGGGTGAAGCTTTCTTT. It is translated as CASSQVGEAFF.

The CDR3, as DNA: TGCGCCAGCAGCCTTAGGGGCGGGAGAACTTCTAGCACAGATACGCAGTATTTT. Amino acid sequence: CASSLRGGRTSSTDTQYF. This chain joins TRBV4-3 and TRBJ2-3; 7 nucleotides agree with TRBD2. The CDR3 has 18 residues. Germline V gene lookup returns CDR1 LGHNA and CDR2 YSLEER. Trimming cost V 4 bases and J 0 bases; bases outside gene matches: 13.

This clonotype has only a few counts. The chain carries TRBV29-1 and TRBJ2-1; perhaps TRBD2 as D (7 bases). Trimming cost V 8 bases and J 6 bases, with 20 bases left between them. The CDR3 covers 14 residues. Germline loops: CDR1 SQVTM, CDR2 ANQGSEA. The CDR3 region has the DNA TGCAGCCTAGGGGGGGGAGTTGGGGTCAATGAGCAGTTCTTC. Its protein is CSLGGGVGVNEQFF.

This clonotype appeared many times. V and J are TRBV7-3 and TRBJ1-1, with D maybe TRBD1 (6 bases). The CDR3 totals 13 residues. Germline lookup yields CDR1 SGHTA and CDR2 FQGTGA. V lost 6 bases to trimming and J lost 8 bases, with 16 bases between them. The CDR3 here is CASSPQGTQEAFF. The DNA for the CDR3 is TGTGCCAGCAGTCCACAGGGCACGCAAGAAGCTTTCTTT.

This clonotype was counted between two and nine times. The V call is TRBV11-2, the J call TRBJ2-1, with 10 bases fitting TRBD2. Trimming cost V 2 bases and J 8 bases; bases outside gene matches: 9. The V gene's germline CDR1 is SGHAT and CDR2 FQNNGV. CDR3 length: 16 residues. The CDR3 here is CASSLREGTSVYEQFF. CDR3 coding DNA: TGTGCCAGCAGCTTACGGGAGGGGACTAGCGTCTATGAGCAGTTCTTC.

In its sample, this clonotype was seen a few times. CDR3 sequence: CASSPSLGFNEQFF. CDR3 in DNA: TGTGCCAGCAGCCCATCCCTCGGGTTCAATGAGCAGTTCTTC. The rearrangement uses TRBV11-2 and TRBJ2-1; D unresolved. V lost 5 bases and J lost 6, with 14 bases in between. Per the germline V gene, CDR1 is SGHAT and CDR2 is FQNNGV. This CDR3 is 14 amino acids long.

This clonotype has just a few counts. The chain joins TRBV20-1 to TRBJ1-2; D unresolved. Per the germline V gene, CDR1 is DFQATT and CDR2 is SNEGSKA (reference sequence). With 6 bases removed from V and 2 bases from J, the gap between germline ends came to 16 bases. The CDR3 length is 14 residues. Here the CDR3 reads CSAQRRADNYGYTF. The CDR3 nucleotides read TGCAGTGCCCAGAGACGGGCTGACAACTATGGCTACACCTTC.

The V gene is TRBV7-9, the J gene TRBJ2-3; the match to TRBD2 covers 10 bases. The CDR3 consists of 15 residues. Germline lookup yields CDR1 SEHNR and CDR2 FQNEAQ (reference sequence). The V segment lost 1 base and the J segment 6 bases; nucleotides outside the gene matches: 4. The chain's CDR3 is CASSLGASGSDTQYF. The DNA for the CDR3 is TGTGCCAGCAGCTTAGGGGCTAGCGGGAGTGATACGCAGTATTTT.

A few counts support this clonotype. V and J are TRBV3-1 and TRBJ1-1; D is ambiguous. The germline V gene has CDR1 LGHDT and CDR2 YNNKEL (reference sequence). The CDR3 runs 14 residues. Between the trimmed V and J ends, which lost 2 bases and 5 bases, there was a span of 12 bases. CDR3 region: CASSQISRGTEAFF. The CDR3, as DNA: TGTGCCAGCAGCCAAATCTCCCGAGGGACTGAAGCTTTCTTT.

This clonotype occurred a few times. The chain couples TRBV9 to TRBJ2-7; no clear D gene. Trimming shortened V by 0 bases and J by 6 bases, and 13 bases separated the two germline ends. The germline CDR1 and CDR2 sequences are SGDLS and YYNGEE. This CDR3 has 14 residues. This CDR3 reads CASSVEPSAPEQYF. The CDR3 DNA reads TGTGCCAGCAGCGTAGAACCCTCAGCCCCCGAGCAGTACTTC. Full variable domain (outside the CDR3, taken from reference TRBV9 and TRBJ2-7): DSGVTQTPKHLITATGQRVTLRCSPRSGDLSVYWYQQSLDQGLQFLIQYYNGEERAKGNILERFSAQQFPDLHSELNLSSLELGDSALYFCASSVEPSAPEQYFGPGTRLTVT.

The chain combines TRBV7-9 with TRBJ2-1; possibly TRBD1 for D (6 bases). V was shortened by 3 bases and J by 8 bases, with 11 bases between the two germline ends. Germline V gives CDR1 SEHNR, CDR2 FQNEAQ (reference sequence). The CDR3 is made up of 13 amino acids. For the CDR3, the DNA is TGTGCCAGCAGCTTTACAGGGCTCCATGAGCAGTTCTTC. It encodes CASSFTGLHEQFF.

The chain combines TRBV20-1 with TRBJ2-1; D is perhaps TRBD1 or TRBD2 (7 bases each). This CDR3 has 16 residues. The germline CDR1 and CDR2 sequences are DFQATT and SNEGSKA (reference sequence). Trimming cost V 3 bases and J 9 bases, with 24 bases left between them. CDR3 loop: CSARRVRGGGLAEQFF. For the CDR3, the DNA is TGCAGTGCTAGGAGGGTACGGGGAGGGGGCCTCGCTGAGCAGTTCTTC.

Only a few counts were recorded for this clonotype. In DNA form, the CDR3 reads TGTGCCAGCAGGACCGGGACAGGGGGCGCAGATACGCAGTATTTT. This encodes CASRTGTGGADTQYF. This chain links TRBV2 with TRBJ2-3; 12 bases match TRBD1. The CDR3 extends over 15 amino acids. V lost 6 bases, J lost 4 bases, and 5 bases stayed unmatched. CDR1 is SNHLY and CDR2 is FYNNEI in the germline V gene. Full variable domain (remainder filled in from reference TRBV2 and TRBJ2-3): EPEVTQTPSHQVTQMGQEVILRCVPISNHLYFYWYRQILGQKVEFLVSFYNNEISEKSEIFDDQFSVERPDGSNFTLKIRSTKLEDSAMYFCASRTGTGGADTQYFGPGTRLTVL.

The CDR3 region has the DNA TGTGCCAGCAGCTTAGGCGGGGTCCGCGGCTACGAGCAGTACTTC. Translation gives CASSLGGVRGYEQYF. The rearrangement uses TRBV7-8 and TRBJ2-7, with D tentatively TRBD2 (6 bases). V was pared by 1 base and J by 3 bases, with 13 bases between. Germline V lookup: CDR1 SGHVS, CDR2 FQNEAQ. This CDR3 region has 15 residues.

The chain joins TRBV7-9 to TRBJ2-2; D is uncertain. The CDR3 loop spans 14 amino acids. CDR1 SEHNR and CDR2 FQNEAQ come from the germline V gene (reference sequence). Between the trimmed V and J ends, which lost 5 bases and 6 bases, there was a span of 13 bases. The CDR3 DNA is TGTGCCAGCAGCGCATGGTCTGATTCCGGGGAGCTGTTTTTT. As protein: CASSAWSDSGELFF.

Of note for this clonotype: This CDR3 is missing its conserved last phenylalanine or tryptophan, likely due to a read error. The chain recombines TRBV7-3 with TRBJ2-1, with D maybe TRBD1 (5 bases). The CDR3 is 13 residues long. The V end was cut by 2 bases, the J end by 7 bases, with 9 bases between. Germline CDR1 reads SGHTA; CDR2 reads FQGTGA. The CDR3, as DNA: TGTGCCAGCAGCTTAGTCAGGGTGAATGAGCAGTTCCTC. Translating gives CASSLVRVNEQFL.

This clonotype has just a few counts. The rearrangement uses TRBV25-1 and TRBJ2-3, with D unclear. The V end was cut by 1 base, the J end by 2 bases, with 13 bases between. CDR1 MGHDK and CDR2 SYGVNS come from the germline V gene. The CDR3 has 16 amino acids. The CDR3 protein is CASSEFLGGNTDTQYF. The CDR3 DNA reads as TGTGCCAGCAGTGAATTTTTAGGCGGAAACACAGATACGCAGTATTTT.

There are many counts of this clonotype. The chain carries TRBV11-2 and TRBJ2-3; 7 bases line up with TRBD2. The V gene's germline CDR1 is SGHAT and CDR2 FQNNGV. This CDR3 spans 12 amino acids. V trimming: 9 bases; J trimming: 2 bases; junction bases outside the gene matches: 2. The CDR3 region is CASGRDTDTQYF. The CDR3 DNA reads TGTGCCAGTGGGAGGGACACAGATACGCAGTATTTT.

The chain employs TRBV6-2 or TRBV6-3 and TRBJ2-7; 13 positions match TRBD2. V lost 5 bases to trimming and J lost 3 bases; unmatched junction nucleotides: 10. The CDR3 sequence is 17 residues long. CDR1 is MNHEY, CDR2 SVGEGT, per germline. The CDR3 DNA reads TGTGCCAGCAGTGCCTTGGGACTAGCGGGACCCTTCTACGAGCAGTACTTC. Encoded protein: CASSALGLAGPFYEQYF.

In this sample, this clonotype turned up many times. V and J are TRBV20-1 and TRBJ2-2; 9 positions agree with TRBD1. This CDR3 is 16 amino acids long. The germline gives CDR1 DFQATT, CDR2 SNEGSKA (reference sequence). The trim removed 0 bases at V and 3 bases at J, leaving 5 bases unmatched. CDR3: CSARDVRTGDTGELFF. In DNA form, the CDR3 reads TGCAGTGCTAGAGATGTCAGGACAGGGGACACCGGGGAGCTGTTTTTT.